The rows below give T cell receptor beta chains drawn from one sample of a study of blood T cell repertoires in COVID-19. The protocol was immunoSEQ multiplex PCR, while the TCRdb copy is restricted to in-frame clones and leaves out a portion. The sample includes 270,000 or so clones, approximately 84% of them seen just once. The sequenced sample was PBMCs or T cells enriched from blood (not recorded which). These receptors were collected from a woman aged 45-59 years who had been exposed to COVID-19. CDR3s include the opening cysteine and the closing phenylalanine or tryptophan. The D gene is left open where the match is weak. Clone size, where shown, is once, few, many, or a class for clones that have expanded.

j_gene	v_gene	d_gene	abundance	CDR3aa	CDR3nt
TRBJ1-2	TRBV6-2/TRBV6-3	TRBD1	.	CASSGQGFNYGYTF	TGTGCCAGCAGTGGACAGGGGTTCAACTATGGCTACACCTTC
TRBJ1-6	TRBV7-2	.	once	CASRQTLTGSPLHF	TGTGCCAGCAGACAGACACTCACTGGTTCACCCCTCCACTTT
TRBJ1-2	TRBV2	.	.	CASSRETDSDGYTF	TGTGCCAGCAGTAGAGAGACAGACTCGGATGGCTACACCTTC
TRBJ1-4	TRBV15	.	.	CATSGGRRGLNEKLFF	TGTGCCACCAGCGGAGGCCGTCGGGGTCTTAATGAAAAACTGTTTTTT
TRBJ1-2	TRBV5-1	TRBD1	.	CASSLIPGQDSGYTF	TGCGCCAGCAGCTTAATACCGGGACAGGATTCTGGCTACACCTTC
TRBJ1-1	TRBV11-2	.	.	CASSRLYTEAFF	TGTGCCAGCAGCCGACTGTACACTGAAGCTTTCTTT
TRBJ1-2	TRBV30	.	.	CAWSVDSRGGYTF	TGTGCCTGGAGTGTAGACTCAAGGGGCGGCTACACCTTC
TRBJ1-1	TRBV11-2	TRBD1	.	CASSLVSGQGIAFF	TGTGCCAGCAGCTTAGTTTCGGGACAGGGTATAGCTTTCTTT
TRBJ2-5	TRBV3-1/TRBV3-2	.	.	CASSQDFRETQYF	TGTGCCAGCAGCCAAGACTTCCGAGAGACCCAGTACTTC
TRBJ2-2	TRBV7-3	TRBD1	.	CASSPLLRQGAFTGELFF	TGTGCCAGCAGCCCACTCCTGAGACAGGGGGCTTTCACCGGGGAGCTGTTTTTT
TRBJ2-1	TRBV29-1	TRBD2	.	CSTSGGLYNEQFF	TGCAGCACTAGCGGGGGCCTTTACAATGAGCAGTTCTTC
TRBJ2-1	TRBV19	TRBD2	.	CASSLGTSVYNEQFF	TGTGCCAGTAGTCTCGGGACTAGCGTATACAATGAGCAGTTCTTC
TRBJ2-1	TRBV12-5	TRBD1	few	CASGYLGGQGINEQFF	TGTGCTAGTGGCTATTTAGGGGGACAGGGAATAAATGAGCAGTTCTTC
TRBJ2-2	TRBV28	.	.	CASSLGQVNTGELFF	TGTGCCAGCAGTTTAGGGCAGGTGAACACCGGGGAGCTGTTTTTT
TRBJ1-6	TRBV2	.	.	CASISSQNSPLHF	TGTGCCAGCATTAGCTCCCAAAATTCACCCCTCCACTTT
TRBJ1-4	TRBV5-6	.	once	CASSPTADEKLFF	TGTGCCAGCAGCCCGACTGCGGATGAAAAACTGTTTTTT
TRBJ2-3	TRBV10-3	TRBD1	.	CAIGTGPPNTQYF	TGTGCCATCGGGACAGGCCCCCCGAATACGCAGTATTTT
TRBJ1-2	TRBV5-1	TRBD1	.	CASSPGQGLAYGYTF	TGCGCCAGCAGCCCGGGACAGGGACTCGCCTATGGCTACACCTTC
TRBJ2-7	TRBV5-1	TRBD1	.	CASSLGVGTGLNEQYF	TGCGCCAGCAGCTTGGGTGTGGGGACAGGGCTGAACGAGCAGTACTTC
TRBJ1-1	TRBV18	TRBD1	few	CASSPPQGSTEAFF	TGTGCCAGCTCGCCGCCACAGGGGAGCACTGAAGCTTTCTTT
TRBJ1-1	TRBV18	.	few	CASSPREMDGNTEAFF	TGTGCCAGCTCACCTAGGGAGATGGACGGGAACACTGAAGCTTTCTTT
TRBJ1-1	TRBV7-8	.	few	CASSLAPNTEAFF	TGTGCCAGCAGCTTGGCACCGAACACTGAAGCTTTCTTT
TRBJ1-2	TRBV5-4	.	.	CASSLAADYGYTF	TGTGCCAGCAGCTTGGCCGCGGACTATGGCTACACCTTC
TRBJ2-5	TRBV11-2	.	.	CASSHSGGGTQYF	TGTGCCAGCAGTCATTCCGGGGGTGGGACCCAGTACTTC
TRBJ1-1	TRBV10-2	.	.	CASTLELYTEAFF	TGCGCCAGCACCTTAGAATTGTACACTGAAGCTTTCTTT
TRBJ2-3	TRBV15	TRBD1	.	CATDTGEADTQYF	TGTGCCACCGACACAGGGGAAGCAGATACGCAGTATTTT
TRBJ1-1	TRBV2	TRBD1	.	CASSTTGRNTEAFF	TGTGCCAGCAGTACGACAGGGCGGAACACTGAAGCTTTCTTT
TRBJ1-1	TRBV18	TRBD1	.	CASSLLPGQPQNTEAFF	TGTGCCAGCTCCCTATTACCGGGACAGCCCCAGAACACTGAAGCTTTCTTT
TRBJ1-2	TRBV10-3	TRBD1	.	CAISEPPGQGILYGYTF	TGTGCCATCAGTGAACCCCCTGGACAGGGGATACTCTATGGCTACACCTTC
TRBJ2-3	TRBV19	.	.	CASSQGLGDTQYF	TGTGCCAGTAGCCAGGGTTTAGGGGATACGCAGTATTTT
TRBJ2-5	TRBV5-4	.	.	CASSLTAGGETQYF	TGTGCCAGCAGCTTGACTGCAGGGGGGGAGACCCAGTACTTC
TRBJ1-2	TRBV18	.	.	CASSPKILTGIANYGYTF	TGTGCCAGCTCACCTAAGATCCTTACAGGGATAGCTAACTATGGCTACACCTTC
TRBJ2-7	TRBV3-1/TRBV3-2	.	.	CASSQGQGRNYEQYF	TGTGCCAGCAGCCAAGGGCAGGGTCGGAACTACGAGCAGTACTTC
TRBJ2-3	TRBV7-6	.	.	CASSFGPPGSTDTQYF	TGTGCCAGCAGCTTTGGGCCCCCGGGGAGCACAGATACGCAGTATTTT
TRBJ2-3	TRBV28	.	.	CASTSGTFSTDTQYF	TGTGCCAGCACCTCCGGGACTTTCTCCACAGATACGCAGTATTTT
TRBJ1-3	TRBV5-4	.	.	CASSSDIPRSGNTIYF	TGTGCCAGCAGCTCGGACATACCCCGCTCTGGAAACACCATATATTTT
TRBJ2-7	TRBV6-1	.	few	CASSEWAGSYEQYF	TGTGCCAGCAGTGAATGGGCAGGTTCCTACGAGCAGTACTTC
TRBJ2-1	TRBV10-1	.	.	CASSKDSYNEQFF	TGCGCCTCATCCAAGGACAGCTACAATGAGCAGTTCTTC
TRBJ2-7	TRBV28	.	.	CASSLAGAQSSYEQYF	TGTGCCAGCAGTTTAGCGGGGGCCCAGAGCTCCTACGAGCAGTACTTC
TRBJ1-2	TRBV11-2	.	.	CASSLGAGFYGYTF	TGTGCCAGCAGCTTAGGGGCAGGGTTTTATGGCTACACCTTC
TRBJ1-5	TRBV6-5	.	.	CASRRGGLGQPQHF	TGTGCCAGCAGGCGGGGGGGTCTCGGGCAGCCCCAGCATTTT
TRBJ1-2	TRBV28	.	.	CASIGGGAIRYGYTF	TGTGCCAGCATTGGTGGGGGGGCGATTCGCTATGGCTACACCTTC
TRBJ2-3	TRBV7-9	TRBD1	few	CASSIGTDTDTQYF	TGTGCCAGCAGCATCGGGACAGACACAGATACGCAGTATTTT
TRBJ2-2	TRBV7-2	.	.	CASSLAGGRNTGELFF	TGTGCCAGCAGCTTAGCGGGTGGGAGGAACACCGGGGAGCTGTTTTTT
TRBJ2-2	TRBV24-1	TRBD1	.	CATSDHRQGKTGELFF	TGTGCCACCAGTGACCACAGACAGGGGAAGACCGGGGAGCTGTTTTTT
TRBJ1-1	TRBV24-1	.	few	CATSDFVLRYAEAFF	TGTGCCACCAGTGATTTTGTCCTACGGTATGCTGAAGCTTTCTTT
TRBJ2-3	TRBV10-2	.	.	CASSESGFWRSTDTQYF	TGCGCCAGCAGTGAGTCTGGCTTTTGGAGGAGCACAGATACGCAGTATTTT
TRBJ1-2	TRBV3-1/TRBV3-2	.	.	CASSQGGGDHYGYTF	TGTGCCAGCAGCCAAGGAGGAGGGGATCACTATGGCTACACCTTC
TRBJ1-3	TRBV3-1/TRBV3-2	.	.	CASSQGRGSGNTIYF	TGTGCCAGCAGCCAAGGGAGGGGCTCTGGAAACACCATATATTTT
TRBJ2-2	TRBV2	TRBD1	.	CASRGQIKNTGELFF	TGTGCCAGCAGGGGACAGATTAAGAACACCGGGGAGCTGTTTTTT